The present T cell receptor beta chain was sequenced within a study of cytomegalovirus exposure and HLA in healthy donors. About the study: The same platform used for the approximately 670 first-cohort repertoires was also used for the 120 or so validation repertoires, as a later analysis reported. General study results and limits: A few chains tied to CMV proved CMV antigen-specific in vitro. The study listed 164 cytomegalovirus-associated TCR beta chains.

The table came from immunoSEQ multiplex PCR; TCRdb's copy has only in-frame clones and leaves some out. The table shows 80,000 to 95,000 clones, with roughly 92% occurring only once. The length of the CDR3 is 14 residues. With 2 bases clipped from V and 8 bases from J, the junction kept 6 bases outside the gene matches. CDR1 is ENHRY, CDR2 SYGVKD, per germline. Donors came from a validation cohort of fewer than 150 subjects, distinct from the first 666-subject cohort. On this clone: Its antigen is still unknown.

The TCR sequence derives from a woman in her thirties in good health and CMV-seropositive. The material sequenced was PBMCs. The V and J genes are TRBV10-3 and TRBJ1-2, with 9 bases fitting TRBD1. The CDR3 nucleotides are TGTGCCATCAGTGAGACGGGGACAGGGCGAGGCTACACCTTC. Protein sequence: CAISETGTGRGYTF.